This T cell receptor beta chain was profiled in a study of T-cell reconstitution after alpha-beta-depleted transplantation in children. Preparation of the TCRbeta library used unique molecular identifiers. Using its own MiXCR run on the PCR reads, TCRdb lists one record per CDR3 protein. Of 450,000 to 550,000 distinct CDR3 sequences in the sample, around 10% were seen once. This clonotype occurred a few times. The CDR3 runs 14 residues. Germline trimming cut 3 bases from V and 3 bases from J; bases unmatched to any gene: 2. In germline, CDR1 is SGHTA, CDR2 FQGNSA. V and J are TRBV7-2 and TRBJ2-5, with 9 bases fitting TRBD2. The material sequenced was PBMCs, mostly from graft donor cells, taken 180 days after TCRalphabeta/CD19-depleted stem cell transplant. The origin of this receptor is a female patient aged 2 to 10 who had a stem cell transplant for aplastic anemia, so the T cells may come from the graft donor. The CDR3 DNA sequence: TGTGCCAGCAGCTTGGGCGGGAGGGAAGAGACCCAGTACTTC. This codes for CASSLGGREETQYF.